A selection of T cell receptor beta chains follows, all from one sample in a study of regulatory T cells in long-lasting Graves disease. TCRdb processed the multiplex PCR reads anew with MiXCR; each CDR3 protein has one entry. The table records 400,000 to 450,000 distinct CDR3 sequences, around 17% of them present only once. The sample was also linked to a second study, of T cells in Graves' hyperthyroidism and ophthalmopathy.

The starting material was peripheral blood mononuclear cells (PBMCs), obtained at new diagnosis, from a patient treated with antithyroid drugs. Receptor source: a young woman with Graves disease. Each CDR3 is given with its conserved first and last residue. The order of the fields is J gene, clone size, V gene, D gene, CDR3 DNA, CDR3 protein. D genes are given only for firm matches. The size field is filled for only some rows; it gives once, few, many or a size class.

>TRBJ2-4|NA|TRBV20-1|NA
TGCAGTGCTAGAAACCCCGGGGGCTCGGGAAACATTCAGTACTTC
CSARNPGGSGNIQYF
>TRBJ2-1|NA|TRBV11-3|NA
TGTGCCAGCAGCCAAGGTAGGCAGGGCTACAATGAGCAGTTCTTC
CASSQGRQGYNEQFF
>TRBJ1-6|NA|TRBV2|TRBD1
TGTGCCAGCAGTTTATCCGGGACAGGGGACCCACCGGGAACACCCCTCCACTTT
CASSLSGTGDPPGTPLHF
>TRBJ2-1|NA|TRBV5-4|TRBD2
TGTGCCAGCAGCTACCCGGGACTAGCCTCTCGTTTGGACAATGAGCAGTTCTTC
CASSYPGLASRLDNEQFF
>TRBJ1-6|many|TRBV18|NA
TGTGCCAGCTCACCACTAGGGCGACAGCGCAATTCACCCCTCCACTTT
CASSPLGRQRNSPLHF
>TRBJ1-1|NA|TRBV19|NA
TGTGCCAGTAGTACATTCTCGACGGCAAACACTGAAGCTTTCTTT
CASSTFSTANTEAFF
>TRBJ1-5|many|TRBV28|TRBD1
TGTGCCAGCAGTTTATTGGGTGGGAGGGGGCGCAATCAGCCCCAGCATTTT
CASSLLGGRGRNQPQHF
>TRBJ2-1|many|TRBV27|TRBD2
TGTGCCAGCAGTTTATCGAGTAGCGGGATTCCATGGTACAATGAGCAGTTCTTC
CASSLSSSGIPWYNEQFF
>TRBJ2-1|NA|TRBV28|NA
TGTGCCAGCAGCGATTTTGGACAGAGCTCCTACAATGAGCAGTTCTTC
CASSDFGQSSYNEQFF
>TRBJ2-1|many|TRBV11-2|NA
TGTGCCAGCAGCTTAGGTAGAGCTGAGCAGTTCTTC
CASSLGRAEQFF
>TRBJ1-4|few|TRBV5-1|NA
TGCGCCAGCAGCTTTGGGGGCGATGAAAAACTGTTTTTT
CASSFGGDEKLFF
>TRBJ2-7|many|TRBV14|NA
TGTGCCAGCAGCCAAGGTTCCGCCAGGGACTACGAGCAGTACTTC
CASSQGSARDYEQYF
>TRBJ2-1|many|TRBV11-3|TRBD2
TGTGCCAGCAGCTTAGGGGGACTAGCGGGAGCGCCGGGTGAGCAGTTCTTC
CASSLGGLAGAPGEQFF
>TRBJ1-1|many|TRBV6-1|NA
TGTGCCAGCAGTAGCGGCGGGGCGGACACTGAAGCTTTCTTT
CASSSGGADTEAFF
>TRBJ2-5|NA|TRBV5-1|TRBD1
TGTGCCAGCAGCTCAGGGTGCGGACAGGGGTGGACTAGGAAAGGCTTC
CASSSGCGQGWTRKGF
>TRBJ2-7|NA|TRBV6-2/TRBV6-3|TRBD1
TGTGCCAGCAGTTACCTATCGGGACAGGACTACGAGCAGTACTTC
CASSYLSGQDYEQYF
>TRBJ2-7|many|TRBV28|TRBD1
TGTGCCTCCACTACAGGGGCAGAATTCCCCTACGAGCAGTACTTC
CASTTGAEFPYEQYF
>TRBJ2-7|many|TRBV6-1|TRBD2
TGTGCCAGCAGACGGGGGGGGATCCTCTACGAGCAGTACTTC
CASRRGGILYEQYF
>TRBJ2-1|many|TRBV5-1|TRBD2
TGCGCCAGCAGCTTGCCTAGCGGGCGTTCCTACAATGAGCAGTTCTTC
CASSLPSGRSYNEQFF
>TRBJ2-3|many|TRBV28|NA
TGTGCCAGCACCTTAGGGAGGCGGGCCAGCACAGATACGCAGTATTTT
CASTLGRRASTDTQYF
>TRBJ1-1|many|TRBV5-5|NA
TGTGCCAGCAGCTTGGCCGGGGGAGCGGTGGGAACTGAAGCTTTCTTT
CASSLAGGAVGTEAFF
>TRBJ1-1|NA|TRBV14|NA
TGTGCCAGCAGCCAACTTGACGGCATGAACACTGAAGCTTTCTTT
CASSQLDGMNTEAFF
>TRBJ2-3|many|TRBV10-1|TRBD1
TGCGCCAGCAGTGCGGGACAGACCTACACAGATACGCAGTATTTT
CASSAGQTYTDTQYF
>TRBJ2-1|many|TRBV6-1|TRBD2
TGTGCCAGCAGCCCAGCGGGAGCCTTTGAGCAGTTCTTC
CASSPAGAFEQFF
>TRBJ2-2|NA|TRBV11-2|TRBD1
TGTGCCAGCAGCAAAGGGGACAGGGTCTCCGCCGGGGAGCTGTTTTTT
CASSKGDRVSAGELFF
>TRBJ2-3|many|TRBV7-2|TRBD2
TGTGCCAGCAGCATCGTTCGGGAAGCGGGAGGGTCCACAGATACGCAGTATTTT
CASSIVREAGGSTDTQYF
>TRBJ1-2|many|TRBV15|NA
TGTGCCACCAGCAGAGGTTGGACACTCCATGGCTACACCTTC
CATSRGWTLHGYTF
>TRBJ2-1|few|TRBV28|NA
TGTGCCAGCACCAAACGGGTGGCGCTAGAGGATAATGAGCAGTTCTTC
CASTKRVALEDNEQFF
>TRBJ1-1|many|TRBV20-1|NA
TGCAGTGCTAGATCCCCTTGGGGTGCGAACACTGAAGCTTTCTTT
CSARSPWGANTEAFF
>TRBJ2-7|NA|TRBV29-1|NA
TGCAGCGCCCTCCCGACGGACTCCTACGAGCAGTACTTC
CSALPTDSYEQYF
>TRBJ1-5|NA|TRBV20-1|NA
TGCAGTGCGGCGCTCCGGGCCCGACAGTCTTCCCTTTACAATCAGCCCCAGCATTTT
CSAALRARQSSLYNQPQHF
>TRBJ2-3|once|TRBV11-2|NA
TGTGCCAGCACCACAGACACAGATACGCAGTATTTT
CASTTDTDTQYF
>TRBJ2-1|many|TRBV4-1|NA
TGCGCCAGCAGCCAATCTTCCAATGAGCAGTTCTTC
CASSQSSNEQFF
>TRBJ2-6|few|TRBV6-1|NA
TGTGCCAGCAGTAACGCAAGAGAGACCGTCCTGACTTTC
CASSNARETVLTF
>TRBJ1-5|NA|TRBV6-1|NA
TGTGCCAGTCAGGGTAGGGGCAATCAGCCCCAGCATTTT
CASQGRGNQPQHF
>TRBJ2-3|few|TRBV5-1|NA
TGCGCCAGCAGCTTGTCCACCTCCCGCACAGATACGCAGTATTTT
CASSLSTSRTDTQYF
>TRBJ2-1|many|TRBV28|NA
TGTGCCGTCCTTTCCAGGGGTCACAATGAGCAGTTCTTC
CAVLSRGHNEQFF
>TRBJ1-5|few|TRBV27|NA
TGTGCCAGCAGCAGACAGCAGTATCAGCCCCAGCATTTT
CASSRQQYQPQHF
>TRBJ2-5|many|TRBV18|NA
TGTGCCAGCTCACCACAGGGTGGGCGAGAGACCCAGTACTTC
CASSPQGGRETQYF
>TRBJ1-5|many|TRBV27|NA
TGTGCCAGCAGTTTATGGTCTGGGGAAAGGGGTCAGCCCCAGCATTTT
CASSLWSGERGQPQHF
>TRBJ2-1|many|TRBV6-2/TRBV6-3|TRBD2
TGTGCCAGCAGTACTACTAGCGGGAGAGGTTATGAGCAGTTCTTC
CASSTTSGRGYEQFF
>TRBJ2-1|NA|TRBV2|TRBD1
TGTGCCAGCAGACCGGACAGGTCCTCCTACAATGAGCAGTTCTTC
CASRPDRSSYNEQFF
>TRBJ2-4|NA|TRBV5-1|TRBD2
TGCGCCAGCAGCTTGGCCCCTCGGGGGGGGGTCACCAAAAACATTCAGTACTTC
CASSLAPRGGVTKNIQYF
>TRBJ2-4|NA|TRBV20-1|TRBD2
TGCAGTGCCCCCGCGCTAGCGGGGGGGGGGGTTCAGTACTTC
CSAPALAGGGVQYF
>TRBJ2-7|many|TRBV6-2/TRBV6-3|NA
TGTGCCAGCAGTTCCCAGGGTACCTACGAGCAGTACTTC
CASSSQGTYEQYF
>TRBJ2-2|many|TRBV12-3/TRBV12-4|TRBD1
TGTGCCAGCAGTCGGGGGACAGGTGCGAACACCGGGGAGCTGTTTTTT
CASSRGTGANTGELFF
>TRBJ2-7|few|TRBV20-1|NA
TGCAGTGCTAGGGTGGAGAGCTCCTACGAGCAGTACTTC
CSARVESSYEQYF
>TRBJ2-7|NA|TRBV28|TRBD2
TGTGCCAGCAGTTTCGCGGGAGCGAACGAGCAGCACTTC
CASSFAGANEQHF
>TRBJ2-4|many|TRBV7-2|NA
TGTGCCAGCAGCTTGGGGCCCTGGAACATTCAGTACTTC
CASSLGPWNIQYF
>TRBJ2-3|few|TRBV15|TRBD1
TGTGCCACCAGCAGAGATGACAGGGCAGGAGATACGCAGTATTTT
CATSRDDRAGDTQYF